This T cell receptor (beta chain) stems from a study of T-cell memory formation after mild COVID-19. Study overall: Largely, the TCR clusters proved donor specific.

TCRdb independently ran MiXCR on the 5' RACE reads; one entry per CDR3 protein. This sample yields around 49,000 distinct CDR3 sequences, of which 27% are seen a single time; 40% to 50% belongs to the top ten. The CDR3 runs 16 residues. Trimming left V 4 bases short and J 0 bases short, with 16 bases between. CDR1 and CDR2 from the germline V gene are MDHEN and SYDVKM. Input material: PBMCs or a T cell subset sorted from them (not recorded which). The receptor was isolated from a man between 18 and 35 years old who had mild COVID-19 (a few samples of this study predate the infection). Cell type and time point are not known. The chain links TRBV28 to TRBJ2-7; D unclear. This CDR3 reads CASSSPPDAYSYEQYV. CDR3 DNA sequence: TGTGCCAGCAGTTCGCCCCCGGACGCTTACTCCTACGAGCAGTACGTC.